This TCR beta chain came from a study of blood T cell repertoires in COVID-19. Overall study: The United States, Italy and Spain supplied acute and convalescent COVID-19 samples.

The data were produced by immunoSEQ multiplex PCR, yet TCRdb's version contains in-frame clones alone and is incomplete. The table includes roughly 17,000 clones, about 87% detected once. The CDR3 is made up of 17 amino acids. Germline-derived CDR1 and CDR2 are SGHTA and FQGNSA. Trimming removed 4 bases from V and 5 bases from J; junction bases left unmatched: 10. The source of this sequence is a human donor in a cohort sampled during active COVID-19. Specimen: peripheral blood. The genes are TRBV7-2 and TRBJ1-4, with TRBD1 matching over 10 bases. The CDR3, as DNA: TGTGCCAGCAGCTCCCAGACAGGGGGCTTTCGGAATGAAAAACTGTTTTTT. This encodes CASSSQTGGFRNEKLFF.